The rows below give T cell receptor beta chains drawn from one sample of a study of CD8+CD57+ T cells in acquired aplastic anemia. MiXCR was run by TCRdb on the reads, yielding one entry per CDR3 protein. This sample has around 150,000 distinct CDR3 sequences; roughly two fifths occur once, and the top ten carry over 6.5%. Input material: sorted CD4+, CD8+, or CD8+CD57+ T cells (not recorded which) from PBMCs. These receptors came from a human donor in good health, serving as a control. Each CDR3 is given with its conserved first and last residue. D genes are given only for firm matches.

>TRBJ2-2|TRBV18|TRBD2
CASSPVAQRGAGELFF
>TRBJ1-1|TRBV10-3|TRBD1
CAISGKTGGITEAFF
>TRBJ2-1|TRBV20-1|NA
CSAPATHNEQFF
>TRBJ2-7|TRBV19|NA
CASSLTLSYEQYF
>TRBJ1-2|TRBV20-1|NA
CSARLGSANYGYTF
>TRBJ2-1|TRBV24-1|TRBD2
CATSDASGRGSEQLF
>TRBJ1-2|TRBV30|TRBD1
CAWSSGQGYGYTF
>TRBJ1-3|TRBV7-9|NA
CASSLTARDTIYF
>TRBJ1-2|TRBV7-2|NA
CASSLSDYGYTF
>TRBJ2-1|TRBV2|TRBD2
CASSEVGSGGQFF
>TRBJ1-2|TRBV6-2/TRBV6-3|NA
CASSYQILNYGYTF
>TRBJ1-2|TRBV5-1|NA
CASSSPRAGYTF
>TRBJ1-5|TRBV7-6|NA
CASSSHPTRGGQPQHF
>TRBJ1-1|TRBV24-1|TRBD1
CATSDPGTGLRNTEAFF
>TRBJ1-1|TRBV19|TRBD1
CASTTGGRRTTEAFF
>TRBJ1-2|TRBV9|TRBD1
CASSASDRARYGYTF
>TRBJ2-1|TRBV19|TRBD2
CASSSRTSYYNEQFF
>TRBJ2-7|TRBV15|NA
CATSRDRETSYEQYF
>TRBJ2-7|TRBV10-3|NA
CAISESGGRPAYEQYF
>TRBJ1-5|TRBV19|TRBD1
CASSISGQNNGPQHF
>TRBJ2-1|TRBV6-1|NA
CASSGGGAIYEQFF
>TRBJ2-3|TRBV3-1|NA
CASSHPQIIDTQYF
>TRBJ1-2|TRBV20-1|TRBD1
CSARLRDSASFYGYTF
>TRBJ2-3|TRBV19|NA
CASCVQGSGTDTQYF
>TRBJ1-1|TRBV19|NA
CASSIDYDEAFF
>TRBJ2-7|TRBV20-1|NA
CSARLQGDEQYF
>TRBJ2-7|TRBV2|NA
CASTRSSYEQYF
>TRBJ1-6|TRBV29-1|TRBD1
CSVGTDLNSPLHF
>TRBJ2-7|TRBV25-1|TRBD1
CASSESGQGVYEQYF
>TRBJ2-1|TRBV25-1|TRBD2
CTSSDALAGANEQFF
>NA|TRBV5-1|TRBD1
CASSFQDRGVNEQFF
>TRBJ1-1|TRBV12-3/TRBV12-4|TRBD1
CASREQGAPGEALF